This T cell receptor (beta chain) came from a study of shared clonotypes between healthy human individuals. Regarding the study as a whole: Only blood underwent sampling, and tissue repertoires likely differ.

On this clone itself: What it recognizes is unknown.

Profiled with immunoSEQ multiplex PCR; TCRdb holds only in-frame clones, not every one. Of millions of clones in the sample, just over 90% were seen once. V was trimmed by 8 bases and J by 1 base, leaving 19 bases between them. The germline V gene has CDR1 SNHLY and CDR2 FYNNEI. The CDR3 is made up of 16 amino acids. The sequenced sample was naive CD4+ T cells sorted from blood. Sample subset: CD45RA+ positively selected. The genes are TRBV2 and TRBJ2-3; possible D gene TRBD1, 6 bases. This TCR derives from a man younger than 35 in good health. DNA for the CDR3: TGTGCCAGCGGACTTACAAGAGGGGGAGGCACAGATACGCAGTATTTT. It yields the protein CASGLTRGGGTDTQYF.